A single sample gave rise to the 6 T cell receptor beta chains below, sequenced in a study of blood T cell repertoires in COVID-19. The data were produced by immunoSEQ multiplex PCR, yet TCRdb's version contains in-frame clones alone and is incomplete. The table has 290,000 or so clones, roughly nine tenths seen once; the top ten hold about 2%. Material for sequencing was peripheral blood. These receptors were taken from a woman aged 25 to 39 with COVID-19, enrolled during active disease.

V usage is TRBV21-1 and J usage is TRBJ2-7; TRBD2, the D gene given by the table, was not confirmed from the DNA. TRBV21-1 is marked as a pseudogene. This CDR3 has 19 amino acids. CDR3 in amino acids: CASSKVTNCSGTRSYEQYF. Written as DNA, the CDR3 is TGTGCCAGCAGCAAAGTTACTAATTGCTCCGGGACTAGAAGTTACGAGCAGTACTTC.

J is TRBJ2-1 and V is TRBV15, with 9 nucleotides matching TRBD2. V lost 0 bases, J lost 10 bases, and 7 bases stayed unmatched. The V gene's germline CDR1 is LNHNV and CDR2 YYDKDF (reference sequence). The CDR3 runs 15 residues. The CDR3 DNA sequence: TGTGCCACCAGCAGAGATCTAGCGGGGAGGGCGGAGCAGTTCTTC. Translated, it gives CATSRDLAGRAEQFF.

The rearrangement links TRBV7-2 to TRBJ1-5; TRBD1 aligns across 7 bases. Germline lookup yields CDR1 SGHTA and CDR2 FQGNSA. This CDR3 comprises 16 residues. V gave up 5 bases and J gave up 1 base; unmatched junction bases: 8. The CDR3 is CASSLRGSRSNQPQHF. CDR3 in DNA: TGTGCCAGCAGCCTCAGGGGGTCCAGAAGCAATCAGCCCCAGCATTTT.

The chain uses TRBV30 and TRBJ1-2; TRBD1 aligns across 7 bases. Germline V gene lookup returns CDR1 GTSNPN and CDR2 SVGIG (reference sequence). The CDR3 length is 15 residues. J was trimmed by 4 bases and V by 0 bases; bases with no gene match: 8. The chain's CDR3 is CAWSVNRGYGYGYTF. The CDR3, as DNA: TGTGCCTGGAGTGTAAACAGGGGCTACGGCTATGGCTACACCTTC.

The J gene is TRBJ1-1, the V gene TRBV6-1; D possibly corresponds to TRBD1 (6 bases). V was pared by 0 bases and J by 11 bases, with 16 bases between. Germline V gene data show CDR1 as MNHNS and CDR2 as SASEGT. The CDR3 spans 14 residues. CDR3: CASSEAEGRGKAFF. Written as DNA, the CDR3 is TGTGCCAGCAGTGAAGCGGAGGGGAGGGGGAAGGCTTTCTTT.

On this clone itself: The same CDR3 also results from other DNA sequences found in this sample. DNA for the CDR3: TGCAGCGTTGCAGGGGATGGGAATCAGCCCCAGCATTTT. It specifies CSVAGDGNQPQHF. V is TRBV29-1 and J is TRBJ1-5, with a weak D call TRBD1 (6 bases). This CDR3 spans 13 amino acids. The ends were cut back, 4 bases at V and 4 bases at J, with 11 bases in the middle. Germline V gene sequence: CDR1 SQVTM, CDR2 ANQGSEA.